Following are 16 T cell receptor beta chains from one sample sequenced in a study of vaccination and CD4 T cells after COVID-19. Sequence data for DNA of cultured CD4+ T cells were generated by the Oncomine TCR Beta short-read assay. TCRdb passed the PCR reads through MiXCR, listing each CDR3 protein once. The sample shows about 18,000 distinct CDR3 sequences, about half of them seen only once. The treatment here: approximately 9-day PBMC culture with coronavirus spike peptide pools or control peptides (ViraFEST assay). Their antigens remain unidentified. Sequences were obtained from CD4+ T cells from blood, cultured in vitro. The receptors were sampled from a human donor who had recovered from COVID-19.

V is TRBV3-1 and J is TRBJ1-6; TRBD1 might be the D (5 bases). The CDR3 spans 14 residues. From germline, CDR1 is LGHDT and CDR2 YNNKEL (reference sequence). The V end was cut by 3 bases, the J end by 8 bases, with 11 bases between. DNA of the CDR3: TGTGCCAGCAGCCAGGGGGTTCAGGATTCACCCCTCCACTTT. It encodes CASSQGVQDSPLHF.

Remarks on this clonotype: The junction shows a germline mismatch at one end, possibly a read error. The V gene is TRBV7-3, the J gene TRBJ1-1; 8 bases align to TRBD1. The CDR3 loop spans 17 amino acids. Germline CDR1 and CDR2: SGHTA and FQGTGA. In nucleotides, the CDR3 is TGTGCCAACAGCGGGGGAGGAGGTCAGGGGGCGAACACTGAAGCTTTCTTT. Translation gives CANSGGGGQGANTEAFF. The variable domain in full, with the rest retrieved from reference TRBV7-3 and TRBJ1-1, is GAGVSQTPSNKVTEKGKYVELRCDPISGHTALYWYRQSLGQGPEFLIYFQGTGAADDSGLPNDRFFAVRPEGSVSTLKIQRTERGDSAVYLCANSGGGGQGANTEAFFGQGTRLTVV.

The chain links TRBV7-2 to TRBJ1-6; D is unclear. Per the germline V gene, CDR1 is SGHTA and CDR2 is FQGNSA. V lost 4 bases, J lost 0 bases, and 10 bases lay in between. The CDR3 totals 16 residues. The CDR3 nucleotides are TGTGCCAGCAGCTCCCACATGAGCTCCTATAATTCACCCCTCCACTTT. Translated, it gives CASSSHMSSYNSPLHF.

This clonotype occurred a few times. CDR3 protein: CASSPGGLNYGYTF. CDR3 nucleotides: TGTGCCAGCAGCCCAGGGGGCCTTAACTATGGCTACACCTTC. V usage is TRBV27 and J usage is TRBJ1-2; 8 bases are a match to TRBD1. Germline CDR1 MNHEY, CDR2 SMNVEV (reference sequence). V was pared by 6 bases and J by 1 base, with 4 bases of the junction left unmatched. This CDR3 has 14 residues.

This clonotype was seen a few times. The rearrangement joins TRBV30 to TRBJ1-5, with D hard to call. Trimming pared 3 bases from V and 7 bases from J, leaving 16 bases between. The CDR3 sequence is 14 residues long. The germline V gene encodes CDR1 GTSNPN and CDR2 SVGIG (reference sequence). DNA of the CDR3: TGTGCCTGGAGGAGAAAGGACGTGGTACAGCCCCAGCATTTT. It is translated as CAWRRKDVVQPQHF.

The chain has TRBV20-1 and TRBJ1-6, with 9 nucleotides matching TRBD1. With 1 base clipped from V and 11 bases from J, the junction kept 12 bases outside the gene matches. The germline CDR1 and CDR2 sequences are DFQATT and SNEGSKA (reference sequence). This CDR3 is built from 16 residues. The CDR3 here is CSARGRTGVFRTPLHF. The CDR3 DNA is TGCAGTGCTAGAGGTCGGACAGGGGTATTCAGGACACCCCTCCACTTT.

This chain connects TRBV11-3 to TRBJ2-1; D uncertain. V was pared by 5 bases and J by 4 bases, with 18 bases between. From germline, CDR1 is SGHNT and CDR2 YENEEA. The CDR3 totals 16 residues. CDR3 protein: CASSQLLLGDYNEQFF. The CDR3 DNA follows: TGTGCCAGCAGCCAGTTACTTCTAGGTGATTACAATGAGCAGTTCTTC.

The rearrangement links TRBV6-5 to TRBJ2-7; 12 bases are a match to TRBD2. V trimming: 2 bases; J trimming: 2 bases; junction bases outside the gene matches: 16. The germline V gene encodes CDR1 MNHEY and CDR2 SVGAGI. The CDR3 runs 20 residues. This chain's CDR3 is CASSYPERTGTSGPPYEQYF. CDR3 bases: TGTGCCAGCAGTTACCCCGAAAGAACCGGGACTAGCGGGCCGCCCTACGAGCAGTACTTC.

This chain links TRBV10-3 with TRBJ1-2; D is unclear. The CDR3 is made up of 11 amino acids. Trimming removed 8 bases from V and 8 bases from J, with 12 bases in between. The V gene's germline CDR1 is ENHRY and CDR2 SYGVKD. CDR3 in amino acids: CAILKDGGYTF. The CDR3 DNA follows: TGTGCCATCCTAAAGGATGGAGGCTACACCTTC.

The chain combines TRBV4-3 with TRBJ2-1; D may be TRBD1 (5 bases). Germline CDR1 and CDR2: LGHNA and YSLEER. The CDR3 loop spans 14 amino acids. The V end was cut by 0 bases, the J end by 6 bases, with 9 bases between. The CDR3 sequence is CASSQDHRTNEQFF. DNA of the CDR3: TGCGCCAGCAGCCAAGATCACAGGACCAATGAGCAGTTCTTC.

Only a few counts were recorded for this clonotype. The chain recombines TRBV7-3 with TRBJ2-5, with 11 bases that match TRBD2. This CDR3 is built from 16 residues. With 0 bases clipped from V and 5 bases from J, the junction kept 5 bases outside the gene matches. The germline V gene encodes CDR1 SGHTA and CDR2 FQGTGA. The CDR3 DNA follows: TGTGCCAGCAGCTTAACGTTGACTAGCGGGACCGAGACCCAGTACTTC. Amino acids: CASSLTLTSGTETQYF.

The table lists this clonotype with a few counts. This rearrangement joins TRBV5-1 to TRBJ1-5, with 10 bases identical to TRBD1. The V gene's germline CDR1 is SGHRS and CDR2 YFSETQ. V shed 4 bases and J 4 bases; nucleotides not matched to a gene: 5. CDR3 length: 15 amino acids. The CDR3 region is CASSPTGQGNQPQHF. DNA for the CDR3: TGCGCCAGCAGCCCTACGGGACAGGGGAATCAGCCCCAGCATTTT.

The chain has TRBV12-3 or TRBV12-4 and TRBJ2-1; TRBD2 is a possible D gene (5 bases). Trimming pared 6 bases from V and 9 bases from J, leaving 12 bases between. The length of the CDR3 is 12 residues. The CDR3 region has the DNA TGTGCCAGCAGCACCCGACGGGGTGAGCAGTTCTTC. It translates to CASSTRRGEQFF.

This clonotype appeared a few times. The chain couples TRBV20-1 to TRBJ1-1; 7 nucleotides agree with TRBD1. Germline V gene sequence: CDR1 DFQATT, CDR2 SNEGSKA (reference sequence). The CDR3 extends over 15 amino acids. The J segment lost 2 bases and the V segment lost 0 bases, leaving 6 bases of the junction unmatched. CDR3 in amino acids: CSARDPTGSNTEAFF. The CDR3 nucleotides are TGCAGTGCTAGAGATCCGACAGGGAGTAACACTGAAGCTTTCTTT.

The chain has TRBV7-9 and TRBJ1-1; no definite D call. Germline lookup yields CDR1 SEHNR and CDR2 FQNEAQ (reference sequence). Trimming stripped 5 bases from V and 0 bases from J, with 4 bases between. This CDR3 comprises 12 residues. The chain's CDR3 is CASSPMNTEAFF. The CDR3, as DNA: TGTGCCAGCAGCCCAATGAACACTGAAGCTTTCTTT. Looking up the rest from reference TRBV7-9 and TRBJ1-1 gives the full variable domain: DTGVSQNPRHKITKRGQNVTFRCDPISEHNRLYWYRQTLGQGPEFLTYFQNEAQLEKSRLLSDRFSAERPKGSFSTLEIQRTEQGDSAMYLCASSPMNTEAFFGQGTRLTVV.

This clonotype was observed a handful of times. The J gene is TRBJ1-5, the V gene TRBV19, with 8 bases fitting TRBD1. Germline trimming cut 5 bases from V and 7 bases from J; bases unmatched to any gene: 10. The CDR3 has 15 amino acids. Germline values: CDR1 LNHDA, CDR2 SQIVND (reference sequence). CDR3 region: CASSPWTGFGQPQHF. The CDR3 DNA reads as TGTGCCAGTAGTCCTTGGACAGGGTTCGGCCAGCCCCAGCATTTT.